Shown below are 21 T cell receptor beta chains from a single sample sequenced in a study of shared clonotypes between healthy human individuals. The table came from immunoSEQ multiplex PCR; TCRdb's copy has only in-frame clones and leaves some out. The sample contains hundreds of thousands of clones, about 74% of which appear only once. The sequenced sample was memory CD4+ T cells sorted from blood. This sample's subset: CD45RA-negative fraction. The source of these receptors is a woman aged 30 to 39 in good health.

In its sample, this clone was seen a few times. This chain joins TRBV11-2 and TRBJ2-2; no clear D gene. Germline V gene lookup returns CDR1 SGHAT and CDR2 FQNNGV. V dropped 1 base and J dropped 3 bases, with 12 bases sitting between them. The length of the CDR3 is 16 residues. CDR3 sequence: CASSLGVATHTGELFF. DNA of the CDR3: TGTGCCAGCAGCTTAGGGGTCGCGACCCACACCGGGGAGCTGTTTTTT.

This chain connects TRBV7-9 to TRBJ2-1; D is unresolved. In germline, CDR1 is SEHNR, CDR2 FQNEAQ (reference sequence). With 5 bases removed from V and 3 bases from J, the gap between germline ends came to 5 bases. The CDR3 totals 12 residues. CDR3 region: CASSTDYNEQFF. The CDR3 bases are TGTGCCAGCAGCACGGACTACAATGAGCAGTTCTTC.

The rearrangement uses TRBV28 and TRBJ2-7, with D possibly TRBD1 on 5 matching bases. Looked up from germline, CDR1 is MDHEN and CDR2 is SYDVKM. The CDR3 is 13 residues long. V was pared by 3 bases and J by 0 bases, with 6 bases between. The CDR3 reads CASSFQGSYEQYF. Here the CDR3 DNA reads TGTGCCAGCAGTTTTCAGGGCTCCTACGAGCAGTACTTC.

V gene TRBV6-1 combines with J gene TRBJ2-7; no clear D. The V end was cut by 6 bases, the J end by 5 bases, with 14 bases between. Germline-derived CDR1 and CDR2 are MNHNS and SASEGT. The CDR3 sequence is 13 residues long. The CDR3, as DNA: TGTGCCAGCAGGTTCCTTCGGGTAAACGAGCAGTACTTC. It specifies CASRFLRVNEQYF.

The chain couples TRBV12-5 to TRBJ2-1; tentatively, D is TRBD1 (5 bases). The CDR3 contains 13 residues. With 2 bases removed from V and 8 bases from J, the gap between germline ends came to 10 bases. CDR1 and CDR2 from the germline V gene are LGHNT and FRNRAP. The CDR3 loop reads CASGLFTGYEQFF. The CDR3 region has the DNA TGTGCTAGTGGTTTGTTTACAGGCTATGAGCAGTTCTTC.

This sequence joins TRBV28 and TRBJ2-2, with D possibly called TRBD1 or TRBD2 (5 bases each). Between the trimmed V and J ends, which lost 5 bases and 5 bases, there was a span of 18 bases. The CDR3 sequence is 16 residues long. Looked up from germline, CDR1 is MDHEN and CDR2 is SYDVKM. CDR3: CASSPPGRMRTGELFF. The CDR3 bases are TGTGCCAGCAGTCCGCCGGGACGCATGAGGACCGGGGAGCTGTTTTTT.

This clone came up a few times. This sequence joins TRBV9 and TRBJ2-5; D is uncertain. The germline CDR1 and CDR2 sequences are SGDLS and YYNGEE. The CDR3 contains 15 residues. V was pared by 3 bases and J by 5 bases, with 17 bases between. The CDR3 protein is CASSDPRTSSETQYF. CDR3 DNA sequence: TGTGCCAGCAGCGACCCTCGGACGTCTTCGGAGACCCAGTACTTC. Full variable domain (missing parts from reference TRBV9 and TRBJ2-5): DSGVTQTPKHLITATGQRVTLRCSPRSGDLSVYWYQQSLDQGLQFLIQYYNGEERAKGNILERFSAQQFPDLHSELNLSSLELGDSALYFCASSDPRTSSETQYFGPGTRLLVL.

The genes are TRBV20-1 and TRBJ2-3; the D gene is possibly TRBD2 (6 bases). V shed 5 bases and J shed 5 bases, with 8 bases lying between them. Germline V gives CDR1 DFQATT, CDR2 SNEGSKA (reference sequence). The CDR3 spans 11 residues. The CDR3 here is CSALTRDTQYF. Here the CDR3 DNA reads TGCAGTGCTCTGACTAGAGATACGCAGTATTTT.

Concerning this clone itself: This is likely an artifact of a read error, given a far larger clone one base away. This chain joins TRBV4-2 and TRBJ2-4; D is possibly TRBD1 or TRBD2 (5 bases each). V lost 5 bases, J lost 6 bases, and 20 bases lay in between. The germline V gene encodes CDR1 LGHNA and CDR2 YNFKEQ. This CDR3 comprises 16 residues. The CDR3 sequence: CASSESYLTRGNIQYF. In DNA form, the CDR3 reads TGTGCCAGCAGCGAAAGCTACCTCACGAGGGGAAACATTCAGTACTTC.

CDR3 sequence reads: CASSEVGLADTQYF. The CDR3 nucleotides are TGTGCCAGCAGTGAAGTCGGACTTGCTGATACGCAGTATTTT. The chain is built from TRBV2 and TRBJ2-3, with D possibly TRBD2 on 5 matching bases. The CDR3 has 14 residues. Trimming removed 1 base from V and 6 bases from J, with 11 bases in between. Germline values: CDR1 SNHLY, CDR2 FYNNEI.

As regards this clone: Within the sample, other DNA sequences also encode this same CDR3. The chain recombines TRBV28 with TRBJ1-1; D gene unclear. V was clipped by 7 bases and J by 2 bases, with 5 bases between them. The CDR3 has 11 amino acids. From germline, CDR1 is MDHEN and CDR2 SYDVKM. The CDR3 here is CASNTNTEAFF. The DNA for the CDR3 is TGTGCCAGCAACACCAACACTGAAGCTTTCTTT.

The rearrangement uses TRBV2 and TRBJ2-3, with TRBD2 as a possible D gene (5 bases). The germline V gene has CDR1 SNHLY and CDR2 FYNNEI. CDR3 length: 15 residues. The V end lost 6 bases, the J end lost 1 base, and 14 bases lay between the germline ends. This chain's CDR3 is CASRRTPRGTDTQYF. The DNA of the CDR3 is TGTGCCAGCAGGAGAACTCCGCGGGGCACAGATACGCAGTATTTT.

The rearrangement joins TRBV28 to TRBJ2-3; D is unresolved. The V end was cut by 5 bases, the J end by 2 bases, with 8 bases between. The germline CDR1 and CDR2 sequences are MDHEN and SYDVKM. This CDR3 has 13 residues. The CDR3 is CASSASYTDTQYF. CDR3 nucleotide sequence: TGTGCCAGCAGTGCCTCCTACACAGATACGCAGTATTTT.

A note on this clone: Different DNA sequences within this sample yield the same CDR3. This chain connects TRBV28 to TRBJ2-1, with 8 bases aligning to TRBD2. Trimming removed 6 bases from V and 4 bases from J; junction bases left unmatched: 8. The germline CDR1 and CDR2 sequences are MDHEN and SYDVKM. The CDR3 totals 15 residues. The CDR3 region has the DNA TGTGCCAGCAGGCCTACTAGCGGTGGGTACAATGAGCAGTTCTTC. Its protein product is CASRPTSGGYNEQFF.

The chain joins TRBV6-1 to TRBJ1-1, with TRBD1 matching 8 bases. The V segment lost 4 bases and the J segment 5 bases; nucleotides outside the gene matches: 6. Germline V gene data show CDR1 as MNHNS and CDR2 as SASEGT. The CDR3 covers 14 residues. CDR3 amino acids: CASSAAGGRTEAFF. Written as DNA, the CDR3 is TGTGCCAGCAGTGCCGCAGGGGGCAGAACTGAAGCTTTCTTT.

V usage is TRBV2 and J usage is TRBJ2-1, with 13 bases identical to TRBD2. CDR3 size: 16 residues. The germline CDR1 and CDR2 sequences are SNHLY and FYNNEI. The V and J ends lost 6 bases and 5 bases, in that order; junction bases with no gene match: 7. CDR3 amino acids: CASRATSGRSHNEQFF. The CDR3 DNA reads as TGTGCCAGCAGGGCGACTAGCGGGAGGTCCCACAATGAGCAGTTCTTC.

This clone was seen once. J is TRBJ1-1 and V is TRBV5-1; 7 bases are a match to TRBD1. V lost 0 bases to trimming and J lost 3 bases; unmatched junction nucleotides: 5. Germline CDR1 reads SGHRS; CDR2 reads YFSETQ. This CDR3 region has 15 residues. The CDR3 reads CASSLDGRGDTEAFF. CDR3 in DNA: TGCGCCAGCAGCTTGGATGGCAGGGGGGACACTGAAGCTTTCTTT.

V is TRBV14 and J is TRBJ2-3, with D possibly matching TRBD1 (6 bases). The V end was cut by 4 bases, the J end by 5 bases, with 28 bases between. CDR1 is SGHDN, CDR2 FVKESK, per germline. The CDR3 length is 19 residues. The CDR3 nucleotides read TGTGCCAGCAGCCTCAAAGGGCCCTGTGCGGTTAGGGGGAGAGATACGCAGTATTTT. Translation gives CASSLKGPCAVRGRDTQYF.

Only one count was recorded for this clone. This chain joins TRBV2 and TRBJ1-2, with D uncertain. Trimming stripped 1 base from V and 8 bases from J, with 11 bases between. CDR1 SNHLY and CDR2 FYNNEI come from the germline V gene. This CDR3 contains 13 residues. The DNA for the CDR3 is TGTGCCAGCAGTGAAGTTGGGTCGGGCGGCTACACCTTC. This codes for CASSEVGSGGYTF.

The chain recombines TRBV7-2 with TRBJ2-2, with unresolved D. V lost 3 bases and J 4 bases, leaving 12 bases between the germline ends. Germline CDR1 reads SGHTA; CDR2 reads FQGNSA. CDR3 length equals 15 residues. The CDR3 spells CASSFWIGGTGELFF. CDR3 nucleotide sequence: TGTGCCAGCAGCTTCTGGATTGGCGGCACCGGGGAGCTGTTTTTT. Variable domain in full (rest from reference TRBV7-2 and TRBJ2-2): GAGVSQSPSNKVTEKGKDVELRCDPISGHTALYWYRQSLGQGLEFLIYFQGNSAPDKSGLPSDRFSAERTGGSVSTLTIQRTQQEDSAVYLCASSFWIGGTGELFFGEGSRLTVL.

This chain links TRBV15 with TRBJ1-2; D uncertain. Germline V gene data show CDR1 as LNHNV and CDR2 as YYDKDF (reference sequence). V shed 1 base and J shed 1 base, with 10 bases lying between them. The CDR3 length is 15 residues. CDR3 nucleotides: TGTGCCACCAGCAGAGTAGCGGGTCTTAACTATGGCTACACCTTC. It is translated as CATSRVAGLNYGYTF.